The rows below give T cell receptor beta chains drawn from one sample of a study of low-dose radiotherapy and immunotherapy resistance in tumors. TCRdb called the reads again in MiXCR, with one record for every CDR3 protein. The table records about 91,000 distinct CDR3 sequences, around 20% of them present only once. This specimen consisted of PBMCs, obtained after low-dose radiotherapy plus immunotherapy. Receptor source: a female donor with ovarian cancer. CDR3s include the opening cysteine and the closing phenylalanine or tryptophan. The D gene is left open where the match is weak.

len	d_gene	v_gene	j_gene	CDR3aa
13	-	TRBV10-3	TRBJ1-5	CAISDRAEQPQHF
18	TRBD2	TRBV5-1	TRBJ2-7	CASSLRIPGLAGASEQYF
16	-	TRBV4-1	TRBJ2-4	CASSQERGPAKNIQYF
15	TRBD2	TRBV4-1	TRBJ2-3	CASSQGRGTADTQYF
15	TRBD2	TRBV6-6	TRBJ2-7	CASTTLAGVSYEQYF
17	TRBD2	TRBV27	TRBJ2-1	CATSSSRGTSGISEQFF
15	-	TRBV5-1	TRBJ1-6	CASSLDGSYNSPLHF
12	TRBD2	TRBV20-1	TRBJ2-7	CSVGRANYEQYF
14	-	TRBV27	TRBJ2-7	CASSLASISYEQYF
14	-	TRBV7-9	TRBJ1-1	CASSFEGGRTEAFF
12	-	TRBV6-1	TRBJ2-2	CSTHDTGELFFF
14	TRBD1	TRBV12-3/TRBV12-4	TRBJ2-7	CASSWETGGGRQYF
12	-	TRBV1	TRBJ2-3	CTSSPVGDTQYF
16	TRBD1	TRBV11-3	TRBJ2-1	CASSYAGTGPYNEQFF
16	-	TRBV2	TRBJ2-1	CASSAAAGVGYNEQFF
15	-	TRBV24-1	TRBJ2-7	CATSDVGRDPYEQYF
14	-	TRBV29-1	TRBJ2-7	CSVVTASLTYEQYF
13	TRBD1	TRBV5-1	TRBJ2-7	CASSLETGGRINF
17	TRBD2	TRBV12-3/TRBV12-4	TRBJ2-3	CASSLVGLVLPTDTQYF
15	TRBD1	TRBV20-1	TRBJ1-6	CSARNPQGARSPLHF
13	-	TRBV5-1	TRBJ2-1	CASSFAGGDEQFF
16	TRBD1	TRBV6-5	TRBJ2-3	CASSSLGQGSTDTQYF
16	-	TRBV6-2/TRBV6-3	TRBJ1-1	CASSYSRGRMNTEAFF
14	-	TRBV30	TRBJ2-5	CAWSDYRAQETQYF
11	-	TRBV11-2	TRBJ2-7	CASRWAFEQYF
15	TRBD1	TRBV5-1	TRBJ1-1	CASSLEAGGIFEAFF
15	-	TRBV24-1	TRBJ2-3	CATSDFSGSTDTQYF
17	-	TRBV4-1	TRBJ1-1	CASSLSLGGGRNTEAFF